One sample yielded the 14 T cell receptor beta chains listed below, sequenced in a study of a mutant IDH1 vaccine in newly diagnosed glioma. Antigen specificity for these receptors is unknown. Specified time point: week 5, during vaccination. The study gave 300 ug of mutant IDH1 20-mer peptide per vaccine dose, with topical imiquimod. The data were produced by immunoSEQ multiplex PCR, yet TCRdb's version contains in-frame clones alone and is incomplete. This table has 70,000 to 100,000 clones, 90% to 95% appearing once. The material was PBMCs, obtained from a glioma patient whose treatment included an IDH1 peptide vaccine. The receptors come from a woman in her 50s with glioma.

The gene calls are TRBV28 and TRBJ2-7, with a possible D match to TRBD2 (5 bases). CDR3 length: 16 amino acids. V lost 5 bases and J 3 bases, leaving 20 bases between the germline ends. Germline-derived CDR1 and CDR2 are MDHEN and SYDVKM. CDR3 amino acids: CASSLLKAEAGYEQYF. CDR3 sequence (DNA): TGTGCCAGCAGTCTCCTGAAAGCGGAGGCAGGCTACGAGCAGTACTTC.

This chain uses TRBV30 with TRBJ2-5; TRBD2 might be the D (6 bases). Germline loops: CDR1 GTSNPN, CDR2 SVGIG (reference sequence). The CDR3 is 14 residues long. The V and J ends lost 2 bases and 4 bases respectively, with 14 bases between them. The CDR3 DNA is TGTGCCTGGAGTAGGGCTAGCGTAACAGAGACCCAGTACTTC. It translates to CAWSRASVTETQYF.

V usage is TRBV7-3 and J usage is TRBJ2-2, with a weak D call TRBD2 (7 bases). The CDR3 contains 17 residues. Trimming pared 5 bases from V and 2 bases from J, leaving 18 bases between. Looked up from germline, CDR1 is SGHTA and CDR2 is FQGTGA. The CDR3, as DNA: TGTGCCAGCAGCCCCGGAGGGGGGGGTTATAACACCGGGGAGCTGTTTTTT. Protein product: CASSPGGGGYNTGELFF.

The J gene is TRBJ2-2, the V gene TRBV7-6; possibly TRBD1 for D (5 bases). The CDR3 covers 17 residues. V lost 0 bases and J lost 1, with 12 bases in between. Germline V gene sequence: CDR1 SGHVS, CDR2 FNYEAQ. In nucleotides, the CDR3 is TGTGCCAGCAGCTTAGCGCTCCAGGGCTTGAACACCGGGGAGCTGTTTTTT. It yields the protein CASSLALQGLNTGELFF.

This clone was detected once. The chain carries TRBV28 and TRBJ2-7; TRBD2 matches at 9 bases. J gave up 2 bases and V 2 bases, and 4 bases lay outside the gene matches. Per germline, CDR1 MDHEN and CDR2 SYDVKM. The CDR3 covers 15 residues. In nucleotides, the CDR3 is TGTGCCAGCAGTTTAAAGGCTAGCGGGGCCTACGAGCAGTACTTC. Its translation: CASSLKASGAYEQYF.

The chain carries TRBV29-1 and TRBJ2-5; 7 nucleotides line up with TRBD1. Trimming cost V 8 bases and J 0 bases; bases outside gene matches: 3. CDR3 size: 12 residues. The germline V gene has CDR1 SQVTM and CDR2 ANQGSEA. DNA of the CDR3: TGCAGCACCGACAGGGACCAAGAGACCCAGTACTTC. This encodes CSTDRDQETQYF.

The chain employs TRBV28 and TRBJ1-1, with TRBD1 as a possible D gene (6 bases). The V end was cut by 3 bases, the J end by 3 bases, with 17 bases between. CDR1 and CDR2 from the germline V gene are MDHEN and SYDVKM. The CDR3 is 16 residues long. The CDR3 loop reads CASSFGGWSEDTEAFF. The CDR3 DNA reads TGTGCCAGCAGTTTTGGGGGCTGGTCTGAGGACACTGAAGCTTTCTTT. Full variable domain (outside the CDR3, taken from reference TRBV28 and TRBJ1-1): DVKVTQSSRYLVKRTGEKVFLECVQDMDHENMFWYRQDPGLGLRLIYFSYDVKMKEKGDIPEGYSVSREKKERFSLILESASTNQTSMYLCASSFGGWSEDTEAFFGQGTRLTVV.

This sequence joins TRBV14 and TRBJ1-5; D call uncertain. CDR1 SGHDN and CDR2 FVKESK come from the germline V gene. Trimming shortened V by 0 bases and J by 7 bases, and 7 bases separated the two germline ends. The CDR3 runs 13 residues. CDR3 sequence (DNA): TGTGCCAGCAGCCAAGATATTAGCCAGCCCCAGCATTTT. Protein: CASSQDISQPQHF.

The chain is built from TRBV20-1 and TRBJ1-1, with D uncertain. The CDR3 extends over 11 amino acids. V lost 0 bases, J lost 7 bases, and 6 bases lay in between. Germline-derived CDR1 and CDR2 are DFQATT and SNEGSKA (reference sequence). The CDR3 DNA reads as TGCAGTGCTAGAGAGAGCAGTGAAGCTTTCTTT. Its translation: CSARESSEAFF.

V is TRBV27 and J is TRBJ2-6, with D unresolved. Trimming removed 1 base at V and 0 bases at J, with 13 bases between. The germline gives CDR1 MNHEY, CDR2 SMNVEV (reference sequence). The CDR3 sequence is 18 residues long. The CDR3 spells CASSLYVFPNSGANVLTF. In DNA, the CDR3 is TGTGCCAGCAGTTTATATGTCTTTCCGAACTCTGGGGCCAACGTCCTGACTTTC.

The CDR3 DNA sequence: TGTGCCAGCAGCCGGACTAGCGGGCGCCAAGAGACCCAGTACTTC. Residues: CASSRTSGRQETQYF. The genes are TRBV6-6 and TRBJ2-5; 11 bases agree with TRBD2. CDR3 length equals 15 residues. V gave up 6 bases and J gave up 1 base; unmatched junction bases: 4. Germline V gene sequence: CDR1 MNHNY, CDR2 SVGAGI (reference sequence).

This clone was detected a few times. The rearrangement joins TRBV4-1 to TRBJ1-1, with D unresolved. V dropped 3 bases and J dropped 4 bases, with 27 bases sitting between them. This CDR3 has 19 amino acids. Per the germline V gene, CDR1 is MGHRA and CDR2 is YSYEKL. The CDR3 spells CASSHSKLRTAVKGTEAFF. CDR3 nucleotides: TGCGCCAGCAGCCATTCCAAACTCCGGACGGCAGTTAAGGGCACTGAAGCTTTCTTT.

This chain uses TRBV5-5 with TRBJ1-4; D is unresolved. The CDR3 is 14 residues long. Germline loops: CDR1 SGHKS, CDR2 YYEKEE (reference sequence). V was pared by 0 bases and J by 4 bases, with 7 bases between. Here the CDR3 reads CASSLATINEKLFF. DNA for the CDR3: TGTGCCAGCAGCTTGGCCACGATTAATGAAAAACTGTTTTTT.

The J gene is TRBJ1-2, the V gene TRBV28; no clear D. Germline CDR1 reads MDHEN; CDR2 reads SYDVKM. The CDR3 runs 14 residues. Trimming cost V 3 bases and J 6 bases, with 14 bases left between them. The CDR3 sequence: CASSFGTTANGYTF. In nucleotides, the CDR3 is TGTGCCAGCAGTTTTGGTACAACGGCTAATGGCTACACCTTC.